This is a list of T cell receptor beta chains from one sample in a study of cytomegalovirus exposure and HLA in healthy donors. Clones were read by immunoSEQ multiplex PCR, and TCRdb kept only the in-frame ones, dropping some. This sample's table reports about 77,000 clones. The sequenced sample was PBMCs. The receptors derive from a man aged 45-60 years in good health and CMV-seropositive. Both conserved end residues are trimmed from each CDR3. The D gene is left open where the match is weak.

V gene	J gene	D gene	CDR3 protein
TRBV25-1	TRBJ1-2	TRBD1	ASRGQGAYGYT
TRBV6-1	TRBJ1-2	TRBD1	ASSETRQGVAGGYT
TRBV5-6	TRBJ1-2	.	ASSFGNGYT
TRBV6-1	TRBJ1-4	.	AHRETVNEKLF
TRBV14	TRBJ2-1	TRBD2	ASSDLGLALYNEQF
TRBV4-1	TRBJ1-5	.	ASSQERGGQPQH
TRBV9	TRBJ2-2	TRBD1	ASSVGGQATGELF
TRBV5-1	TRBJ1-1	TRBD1	ASSPRTGGEYTEAF
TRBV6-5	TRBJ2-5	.	ASSPAGARETQY
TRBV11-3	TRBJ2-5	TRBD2	ASSAGTSGGNQETQY
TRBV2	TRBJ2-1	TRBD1	ASRDPGQDYNEQF
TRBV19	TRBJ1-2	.	ASSMGPNYGYT
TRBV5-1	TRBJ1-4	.	ASSLDLDSYNEKLF
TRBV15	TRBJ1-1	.	ATSRGPLIGDFTEAF
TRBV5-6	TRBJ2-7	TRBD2	ASSLAGAGGPSYEQY
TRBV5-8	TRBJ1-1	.	ASTLGRGERATEAF
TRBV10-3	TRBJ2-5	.	AISRGEGETQY
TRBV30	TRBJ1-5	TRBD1	AWSTGQGGGPQH
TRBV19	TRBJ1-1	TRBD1	ASSFPGGTEAF
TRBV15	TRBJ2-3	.	ATSRDNLDTDTQY
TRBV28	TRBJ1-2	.	ASSLSIYGYT
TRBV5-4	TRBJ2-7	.	ASSLDPDRITYEQY